Detailed here is one T cell receptor (beta chain). The data derive from a study of control samples from healthy donors and cancer patients. The V end was cut by 2 bases, the J end by 0 bases, with 8 bases between. The CDR3 consists of 15 residues. CDR1 is SGHNT, CDR2 YYREEE, per germline (reference sequence). Generated by immunoSEQ multiplex PCR, the TCRdb table keeps only in-frame clones and is missing some. Of roughly 130,000 clones listed, roughly nine tenths are singletons. This clonotype was obtained from a woman under 40 in good health. Material: blood. The chain links TRBV5-4 to TRBJ2-2; a possible D gene is TRBD2 (5 bases). The CDR3, as DNA: TGTGCCAGCAGCTTCGGCGGGCCGAACACCGGGGAGCTGTTTTTT. Its translation is CASSFGGPNTGELFF.